A selection of T cell receptor beta chains follows, all from one sample in a study of CD8+CD57+ T cells in acquired aplastic anemia. TCRdb reprocessed the reads with MiXCR, giving one entry per CDR3 protein. The table shows 95,000 to 150,000 distinct CDR3 sequences, with under 60% occurring only once. Sequenced sample: sorted CD4+, CD8+, or CD8+CD57+ T cells (not recorded which) from PBMCs. These receptors originate from a human donor with aplastic anemia. Both conserved end residues are part of each CDR3. Clone sizes are given selectively: once, few, many, or a class where the clone is expanded.

TRBJ2-3	NA	TRBV7-2	16	CASSLAGTSRADTQYF
TRBJ1-3	NA	TRBV7-9	15	CASSSTGTLGNTIYF
TRBJ1-1	NA	TRBV19	16	CASSITTGEGNTEAFF
TRBJ2-3	NA	TRBV29-1	15	CSIDLRGRSTDTQYF
TRBJ2-1	few	TRBV4-1	16	CASSQELGFYYNEQFF
TRBJ2-3	many	TRBV20-1	14	CSAWQEGRSNTQYF
TRBJ2-1	many	TRBV19	14	CASSIVPTPNEQFF
TRBJ2-1	NA	TRBV7-6	13	CASSLGQYNEQFF
TRBJ2-1	many	TRBV2	14	CASRDPDWLYEQFF
TRBJ1-6	NA	TRBV10-3	14	CAISVGVNNSPLHF
TRBJ2-7	many	TRBV11-1	17	CASSPLGGIEFAYEQYF
TRBJ2-5	NA	TRBV20-1	11	CSARERETQYF
TRBJ2-3	NA	TRBV20-1	13	CSARLASTDTQYF
TRBJ1-6	once	TRBV11-2	17	CASSLVPPIGWDSPLHF
TRBJ2-1	NA	TRBV20-1	13	CSAILAVDNEQFF
TRBJ2-5	many	TRBV5-1	14	CASSLGWDQETQYF
TRBJ2-1	few	TRBV9	15	CASSVVLGGRNEQFF
TRBJ1-6	NA	TRBV7-6	14	CASSLTGNNSPLHF
TRBJ2-5	many	TRBV6-5	12	CASSYSGETQYF